The 18 T cell receptor beta chains below come from one sample, sequenced in a study of T cells after yellow fever vaccination. TCRdb analysed the 5' RACE reads with MiXCR anew, one entry per CDR3 protein. The top ten clones hold 15% to 20% of a sample with roughly 300,000 distinct CDR3 sequences, around 6.8% of them seen once. Sample: PBMCs, taken roughly 45 days after the first yellow fever vaccination. These receptors were obtained from a man younger than 35 who received the YFV17D yellow fever vaccine.

This clonotype has a handful of counts. The genes are TRBV6-2 or TRBV6-3 and TRBJ2-1; possibly TRBD1 for D (5 bases). V was shortened by 2 bases and J by 6 bases, with 14 bases between the two germline ends. Germline V gives CDR1 MNHEY, CDR2 SVGEGT. The CDR3 runs to 15 residues. CDR3 in DNA: TGTGCCAGCAGTTACCCTCCTTATGGGGCCAATGAGCAGTTCTTC. Its translation is CASSYPPYGANEQFF.

This clonotype was recorded a few times. V is TRBV5-1 and J is TRBJ2-5, with a weak D call TRBD1 (6 bases). This CDR3 comprises 14 residues. Trimming took off 7 bases at V and 2 bases at J, with 15 bases between the two ends. Germline CDR1 reads SGHRS; CDR2 reads YFSETQ. The CDR3 DNA reads TGCGCCAGCCGAGAACAGGGAGCTCAAGAGACCCAGTACTTC. Protein: CASREQGAQETQYF.

Ten or more counts support this clonotype. J is TRBJ2-5 and V is TRBV28; D gene unclear. Germline V lookup: CDR1 MDHEN, CDR2 SYDVKM. This CDR3 has 14 residues. The V gene lost 8 bases and the J gene lost 2 bases, with 15 bases spanning the gap. The CDR3 is CASRTGFRQETQYF. CDR3 nucleotides: TGTGCCAGCCGGACCGGATTTCGACAAGAGACCCAGTACTTC.

This clonotype turned up a few times. The chain combines TRBV29-1 with TRBJ2-1; the D is unclear. From germline, CDR1 is SQVTM and CDR2 ANQGSEA. The CDR3 spans 9 residues. The V and J ends lost 5 bases and 7 bases respectively, with 3 bases between them. The CDR3 DNA is TGCAGCGTTAGGAATGAGCAGTTCTTC. Residues: CSVRNEQFF.

There are many counts of this clonotype. CDR3 in amino acids: CASSRGLQGGADTQYF. The CDR3 DNA is TGTGCCAGCAGCCGTGGATTACAGGGGGGAGCAGATACGCAGTATTTT. The genes are TRBV3-1 and TRBJ2-3, with TRBD1 identical over 8 bases. V shed 4 bases, J shed 4 bases, and the junction held 10 bases outside the gene matches. This CDR3 spans 16 amino acids. The germline V gene has CDR1 LGHDT and CDR2 YNNKEL (reference sequence).

The rearrangement uses TRBV7-2 and TRBJ1-5; D is uncertain. Trimming shortened V by 0 bases and J by 8 bases, and 8 bases separated the two germline ends. The CDR3 is 13 amino acids. Germline V lookup: CDR1 SGHTA, CDR2 FQGNSA. The DNA of the CDR3 is TGTGCCAGCAGCTTAGCAAGGGAGGAGCCCCAGCATTTT. Translated: CASSLAREEPQHF.

This clonotype was seen at least ten times. The gene calls are TRBV6-6 and TRBJ2-7; 10 bases fit TRBD2. V lost 5 bases to trimming and J lost 1 base; unmatched junction nucleotides: 5. The CDR3 has 15 residues. Germline CDR1 is MNHNY and CDR2 is SVGAGI (reference sequence). CDR3 nucleotide sequence: TGTGCCAGCAGTCCTAGCGGGGGTGGTTCCTACGAGCAGTACGTC. Residues: CASSPSGGGSYEQYV.

This clonotype has more than one count but fewer than ten. This sequence joins TRBV19 and TRBJ2-5; 7 bases map to TRBD2. The germline CDR1 and CDR2 sequences are LNHDA and SQIVND (reference sequence). With V trimmed by 3 bases and J by 0 bases, 10 bases remained unmatched. The CDR3 loop spans 17 amino acids. The CDR3 region is CASSMGGSGAYQETQYF. The CDR3 region has the DNA TGTGCCAGTAGTATGGGGGGGAGCGGGGCGTACCAAGAGACCCAGTACTTC. Together with reference TRBV19 and TRBJ2-5, the CDR3 gives the full variable domain: DGGITQSPKYLFRKEGQNVTLSCEQNLNHDAMYWYRQDPGQGLRLIYYSQIVNDFQKGDIAEGYSVSREKKESFPLTVTSAQKNPTAFYLCASSMGGSGAYQETQYFGPGTRLLVL.

Turning to this clonotype: Relative to the germline gene, one junction end is altered; a read error may explain this. The chain is built from TRBV2 and TRBJ2-5, with D unclear. CDR3 length: 9 amino acids. The V gene's germline CDR1 is SNHLY and CDR2 FYNNEI. The CDR3 spells CASGSVRHF. The CDR3 bases are TGTGCCAGCGGGTCCGTGCGGCACTTC.

In this sample, this clonotype turned up a few times. The V gene is TRBV7-2, the J gene TRBJ1-6, with D hard to call. The CDR3 runs to 13 residues. The germline V and J ends were trimmed by 4 bases and 13 bases, with 14 bases remaining between them. Germline loops: CDR1 SGHTA, CDR2 FQGNSA. The CDR3 is CASSSDLRAPLHF. CDR3 coding DNA: TGTGCCAGCAGCTCGGATCTACGGGCGCCCCTCCACTTT.

This clonotype was detected only a few times. The rearrangement links TRBV6-2 or TRBV6-3 to TRBJ2-5; 8 nucleotides align to TRBD1. The CDR3 has 13 amino acids. V lost 8 bases, J lost 1 base, and 3 bases stayed unmatched. The germline V gene encodes CDR1 MNHEY and CDR2 SVGEGT. CDR3 sequence reads: CASGQGFQETQYF. For the CDR3, the DNA is TGTGCCAGCGGACAGGGTTTCCAAGAGACCCAGTACTTC.

This clonotype was seen a few times. The chain uses TRBV7-2 and TRBJ2-1; TRBD1 matches 7 bases. CDR1 is SGHTA and CDR2 is FQGNSA in the germline V gene. Trimming took 4 bases from V and 11 from J; bases not matched to a gene: 2. The CDR3 covers 11 residues. CDR3 sequence: CASSWDRKQFF. DNA for the CDR3: TGTGCCAGCAGCTGGGACAGAAAGCAGTTCTTC.

The rearrangement uses TRBV5-1 and TRBJ2-5, with D perhaps TRBD1 (5 bases). The germline gives CDR1 SGHRS, CDR2 YFSETQ. V shed 4 bases and J shed 1 base, with 11 bases lying between them. The CDR3 length is 14 residues. CDR3 DNA sequence: TGCGCCAGCAGCCCAGATACAGGCCAAGAGACCCAGTACTTC. Translation: CASSPDTGQETQYF.

A few counts support this clonotype. This chain joins TRBV12-3 or TRBV12-4 and TRBJ2-1; possibly TRBD1 for D (6 bases). The V end was cut by 4 bases, the J end by 2 bases, with 12 bases between. CDR3 size: 15 residues. CDR3 in amino acids: CASSWQGRAYNEQFF. CDR3 DNA: TGTGCCAGCAGTTGGCAGGGGAGAGCCTACAATGAGCAGTTCTTC.

This clonotype was counted only a few times. The chain is built from TRBV21-1 and TRBJ1-5; TRBD1, as called in the table, went unchecked against the DNA. TRBV21-1 is annotated as a pseudogene. This CDR3 has 16 amino acids. DNA of the CDR3: TGTGCCAGCAAAGAGACCTCCAGGGTAGGCAATCAGCCCCAGCATTTT. Protein sequence: CASKETSRVGNQPQHF.

This clonotype was detected a few times. The V gene is TRBV5-6, the J gene TRBJ2-4; D not resolved. V lost 0 bases to trimming and J lost 0 bases, with 10 bases between them. The CDR3 is 16 residues long. CDR1 is SGHDT, CDR2 YYEEEE, per germline. In DNA, the CDR3 is TGTGCCAGCAGCTTGGTGCTCCAGGCAGCCAAAAACATTCAGTACTTC. Translating it yields CASSLVLQAAKNIQYF.

This clonotype was observed a handful of times. This chain uses TRBV20-1 with TRBJ2-6; TRBD2 is a possible D gene (5 bases). The CDR3 contains 15 residues. Per germline, CDR1 DFQATT and CDR2 SNEGSKA (reference sequence). V dropped 6 bases and J dropped 0 bases, with 12 bases sitting between them. CDR3 coding DNA: TGCAGTGCAATAAGTGGGAGCTCTGGGGCCAACGTCCTGACTTTC. It translates to CSAISGSSGANVLTF.

The CDR3 region is CASSSFRSAYEQYV. In nucleotides, the CDR3 is TGTGCCAGCAGTAGCTTCCGGTCGGCCTACGAGCAGTACGTC. V usage is TRBV6-1 and J usage is TRBJ2-7; no clear D. In germline, CDR1 is MNHNS, CDR2 SASEGT. The CDR3 is made up of 14 amino acids. V was cut by 5 bases and J by 2 bases, with 13 bases left in between.